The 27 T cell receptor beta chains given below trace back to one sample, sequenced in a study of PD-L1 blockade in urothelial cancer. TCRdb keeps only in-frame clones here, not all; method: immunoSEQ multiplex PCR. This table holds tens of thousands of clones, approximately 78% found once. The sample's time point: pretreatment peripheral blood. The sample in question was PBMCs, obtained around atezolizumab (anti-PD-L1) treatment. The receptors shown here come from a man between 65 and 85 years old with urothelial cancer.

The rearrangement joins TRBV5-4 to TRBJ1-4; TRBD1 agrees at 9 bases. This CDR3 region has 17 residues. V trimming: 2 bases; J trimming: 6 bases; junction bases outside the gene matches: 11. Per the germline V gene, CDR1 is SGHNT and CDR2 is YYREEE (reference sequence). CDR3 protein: CASSFRDRVDDHEKLFF. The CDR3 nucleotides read TGTGCCAGCAGCTTTCGGGACAGGGTTGATGACCATGAAAAACTGTTTTTT.

The CDR3 protein is CARSKILQRRHPYGYTF. The CDR3 DNA reads as TGTGCCAGAAGCAAAATACTTCAGCGGCGCCACCCTTATGGCTACACCTTC. This chain joins TRBV5-3 and TRBJ1-2; D uncertain. TRBV5-3 is an ORF for which the function is uncertain. The V and J ends lost 4 bases and 5 bases respectively, with 24 bases between them. CDR3 length: 17 residues.

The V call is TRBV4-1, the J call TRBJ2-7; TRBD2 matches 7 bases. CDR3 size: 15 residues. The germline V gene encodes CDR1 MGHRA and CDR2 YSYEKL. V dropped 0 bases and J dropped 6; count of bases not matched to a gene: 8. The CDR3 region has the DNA TGCGCCAGCAGCCAAGAGATGGGGACTACTCGCGAGCAGTACTTC. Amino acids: CASSQEMGTTREQYF.

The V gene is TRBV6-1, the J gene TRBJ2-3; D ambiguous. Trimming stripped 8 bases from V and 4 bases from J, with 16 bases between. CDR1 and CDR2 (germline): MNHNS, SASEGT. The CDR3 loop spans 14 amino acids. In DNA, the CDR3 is TGTGCCAGCGCCGAAAGGAGTTACCCAGATACGCAGTATTTT. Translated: CASAERSYPDTQYF.

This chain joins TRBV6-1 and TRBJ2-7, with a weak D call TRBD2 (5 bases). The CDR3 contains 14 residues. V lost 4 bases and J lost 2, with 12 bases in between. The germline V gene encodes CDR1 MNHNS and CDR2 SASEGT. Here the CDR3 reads CASSGRTVPYEQYF. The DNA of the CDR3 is TGTGCCAGCAGTGGAAGGACTGTTCCCTACGAGCAGTACTTC.

CDR3 sequence: CASRPGQGLNQPQHF. The CDR3 DNA is TGTGCCAGCAGACCGGGACAGGGACTCAATCAGCCCCAGCATTTT. This chain uses TRBV7-8 with TRBJ1-5, with TRBD1 matching 9 bases. With 6 bases clipped from V and 3 bases from J, the junction kept 6 bases outside the gene matches. CDR3 length: 15 residues. Germline values: CDR1 SGHVS, CDR2 FQNEAQ.

In nucleotides, the CDR3 is TGTGCCCTAATGACTAGCAGGGGTGAGCAGTTCTTC. Its translation is CALMTSRGEQFF. The chain employs TRBV10-3 and TRBJ2-1, with a tentative D call TRBD2 (7 bases). Between the trimmed V and J ends, which lost 11 bases and 9 bases, there was a span of 17 bases. This CDR3 has 12 residues. CDR1 and CDR2 (germline): ENHRY, SYGVKD.

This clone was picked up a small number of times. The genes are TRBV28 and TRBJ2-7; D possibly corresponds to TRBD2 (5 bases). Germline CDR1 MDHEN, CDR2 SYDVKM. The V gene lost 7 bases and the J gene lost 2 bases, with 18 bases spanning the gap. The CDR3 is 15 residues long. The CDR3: CASTLGRGSPYEQYF. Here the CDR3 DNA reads TGTGCCAGCACCTTGGGGAGAGGGAGTCCCTACGAGCAGTACTTC.

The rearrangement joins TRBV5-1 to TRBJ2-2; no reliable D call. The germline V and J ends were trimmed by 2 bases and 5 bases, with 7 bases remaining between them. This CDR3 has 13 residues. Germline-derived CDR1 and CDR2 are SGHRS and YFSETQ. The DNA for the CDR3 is TGCGCCAGCAGCTTATCGGGTACCGGGGAGCTGTTTTTT. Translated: CASSLSGTGELFF.

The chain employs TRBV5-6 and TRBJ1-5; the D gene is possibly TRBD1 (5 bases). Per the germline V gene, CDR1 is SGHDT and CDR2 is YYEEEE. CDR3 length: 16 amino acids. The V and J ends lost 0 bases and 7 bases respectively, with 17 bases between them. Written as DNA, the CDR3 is TGTGCCAGCAGCTTGGAGGGGTGGGGTGATAGCCAGCCCCAGCATTTT. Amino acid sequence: CASSLEGWGDSQPQHF.

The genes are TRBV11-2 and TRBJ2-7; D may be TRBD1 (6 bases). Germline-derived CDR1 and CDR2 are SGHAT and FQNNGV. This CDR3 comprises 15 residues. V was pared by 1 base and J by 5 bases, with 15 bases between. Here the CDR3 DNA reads TGTGCCAGCAGCTTAGCTTATCCACAGGGCGACGAGCAGTACTTC. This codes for CASSLAYPQGDEQYF. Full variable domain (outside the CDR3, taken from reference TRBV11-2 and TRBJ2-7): EAGVAQSPRYKIIEKRQSVAFWCNPISGHATLYWYQQILGQGPKLLIQFQNNGVVDDSQLPKDRFSAERLKGVDSTLKIQPAKLEDSAVYLCASSLAYPQGDEQYFGPGTRLTVT.

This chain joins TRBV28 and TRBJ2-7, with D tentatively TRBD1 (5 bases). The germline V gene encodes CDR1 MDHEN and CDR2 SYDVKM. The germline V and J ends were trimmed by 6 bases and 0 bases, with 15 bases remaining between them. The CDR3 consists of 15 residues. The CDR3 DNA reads TGTGCCAGCAGCCCCGAGTGGGGCAGCTCCTACGAGCAGTACTTC. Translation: CASSPEWGSSYEQYF.

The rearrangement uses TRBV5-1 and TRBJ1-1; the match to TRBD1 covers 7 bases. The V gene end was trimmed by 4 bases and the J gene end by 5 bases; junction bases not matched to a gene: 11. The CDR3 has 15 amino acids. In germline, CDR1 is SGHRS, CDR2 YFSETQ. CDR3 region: CASSQSEGTETEAFF. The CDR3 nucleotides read TGCGCCAGCAGCCAATCGGAAGGGACAGAAACTGAAGCTTTCTTT.

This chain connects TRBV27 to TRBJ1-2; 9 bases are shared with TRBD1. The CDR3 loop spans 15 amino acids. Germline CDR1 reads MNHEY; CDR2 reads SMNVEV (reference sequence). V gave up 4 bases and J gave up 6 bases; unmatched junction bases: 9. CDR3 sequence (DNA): TGTGCCAGCAGTTCTCCGGGACAGGGAAATCATGGCTACACCTTC. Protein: CASSSPGQGNHGYTF.

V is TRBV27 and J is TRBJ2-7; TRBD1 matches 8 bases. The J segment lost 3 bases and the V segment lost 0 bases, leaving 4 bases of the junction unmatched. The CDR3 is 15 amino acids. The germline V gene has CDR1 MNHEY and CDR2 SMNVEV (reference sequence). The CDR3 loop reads CASSLSRTGLYEQYF. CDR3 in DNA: TGTGCCAGCAGTTTATCGCGGACAGGGCTCTACGAGCAGTACTTC.

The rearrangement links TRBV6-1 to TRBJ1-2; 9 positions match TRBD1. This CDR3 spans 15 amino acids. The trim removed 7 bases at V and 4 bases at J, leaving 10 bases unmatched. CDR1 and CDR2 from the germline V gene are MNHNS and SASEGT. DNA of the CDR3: TGTGCCAGCACCAACCTCGGGACAGGGCTCTATGGCTACACCTTC. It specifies CASTNLGTGLYGYTF.

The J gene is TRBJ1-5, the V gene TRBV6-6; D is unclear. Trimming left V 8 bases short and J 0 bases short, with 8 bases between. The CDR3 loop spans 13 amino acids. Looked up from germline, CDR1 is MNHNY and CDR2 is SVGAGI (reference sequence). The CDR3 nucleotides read TGTGCCAGCGTCAGAAATAGCAATCAGCCCCAGCATTTT. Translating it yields CASVRNSNQPQHF.

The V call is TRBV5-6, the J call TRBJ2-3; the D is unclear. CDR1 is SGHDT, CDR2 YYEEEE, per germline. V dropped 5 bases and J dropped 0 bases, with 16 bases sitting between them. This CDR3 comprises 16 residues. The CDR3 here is CASRPVLSSSTDTQYF. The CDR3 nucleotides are TGTGCCAGCAGGCCGGTCTTGAGTTCTAGCACAGATACGCAGTATTTT.

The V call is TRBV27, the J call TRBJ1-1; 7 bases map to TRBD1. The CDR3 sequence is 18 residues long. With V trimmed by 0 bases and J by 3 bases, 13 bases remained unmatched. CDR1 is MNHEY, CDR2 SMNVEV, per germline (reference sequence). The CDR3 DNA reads TGTGCCAGCAGTTTATCGAGCGTGGAGAGACAGGGATACACTGAAGCTTTCTTT. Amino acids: CASSLSSVERQGYTEAFF.

The CDR3 protein is CASTSLQSNTEAFF. CDR3 nucleotides: TGTGCCAGTACCTCACTGCAATCGAACACTGAAGCTTTCTTT. The chain employs TRBV19 and TRBJ1-1; D is uncertain. Germline values: CDR1 LNHDA, CDR2 SQIVND (reference sequence). The CDR3 length is 14 residues. With 7 bases removed from V and 1 base from J, the gap between germline ends came to 13 bases.

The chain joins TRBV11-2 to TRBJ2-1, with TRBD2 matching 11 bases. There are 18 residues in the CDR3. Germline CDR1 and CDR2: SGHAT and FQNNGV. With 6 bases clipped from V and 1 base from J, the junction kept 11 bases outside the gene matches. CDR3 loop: CASRPTGLADKSYNEQFF. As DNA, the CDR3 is TGTGCCAGCAGACCTACGGGACTAGCGGATAAATCCTACAATGAGCAGTTCTTC.

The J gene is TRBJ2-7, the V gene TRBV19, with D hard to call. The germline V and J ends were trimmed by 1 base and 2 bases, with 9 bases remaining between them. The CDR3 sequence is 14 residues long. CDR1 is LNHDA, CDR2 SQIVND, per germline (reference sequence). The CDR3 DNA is TGTGCCAGTAGTATAGGTTTGGGCACCTACGAGCAGTACTTC. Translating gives CASSIGLGTYEQYF. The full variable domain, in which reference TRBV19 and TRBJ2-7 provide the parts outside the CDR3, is DGGITQSPKYLFRKEGQNVTLSCEQNLNHDAMYWYRQDPGQGLRLIYYSQIVNDFQKGDIAEGYSVSREKKESFPLTVTSAQKNPTAFYLCASSIGLGTYEQYFGPGTRLTVT.

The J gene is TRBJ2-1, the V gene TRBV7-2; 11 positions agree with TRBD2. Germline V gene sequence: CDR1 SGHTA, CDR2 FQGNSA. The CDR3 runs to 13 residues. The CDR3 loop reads CALAGGTYNEQFF. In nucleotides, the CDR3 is TGTGCTTTAGCGGGGGGGACCTACAATGAGCAGTTCTTC.

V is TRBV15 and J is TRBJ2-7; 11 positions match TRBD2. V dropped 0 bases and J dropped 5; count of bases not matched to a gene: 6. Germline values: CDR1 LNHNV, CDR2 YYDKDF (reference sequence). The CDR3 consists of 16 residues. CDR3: CATSRDYGTSGNEQYF. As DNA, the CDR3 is TGTGCCACCAGCAGAGATTATGGGACTAGCGGAAACGAGCAGTACTTC.

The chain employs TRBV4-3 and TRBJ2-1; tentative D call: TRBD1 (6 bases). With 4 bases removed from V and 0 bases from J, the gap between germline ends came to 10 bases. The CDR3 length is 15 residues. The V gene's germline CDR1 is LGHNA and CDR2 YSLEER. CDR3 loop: CASSPRDTSYNEQFF. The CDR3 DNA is TGCGCCAGCAGCCCCAGGGACACCTCCTACAATGAGCAGTTCTTC.

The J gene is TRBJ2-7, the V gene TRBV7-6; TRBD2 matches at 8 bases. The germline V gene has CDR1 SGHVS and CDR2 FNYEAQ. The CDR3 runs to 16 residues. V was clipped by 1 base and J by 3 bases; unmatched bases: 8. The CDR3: CASSLVRASGYYEQYF. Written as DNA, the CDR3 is TGTGCCAGCAGCTTAGTTCGGGCTAGCGGGTACTACGAGCAGTACTTC.

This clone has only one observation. Written as DNA, the CDR3 is TGTGCCAGCAGCTCCCCGCGGGACCACCGTAACCCCTACAATGAGCAGTTCTTC. This gives the protein CASSSPRDHRNPYNEQFF. This chain joins TRBV7-9 and TRBJ2-1, with a tentative D call TRBD2 (6 bases). V dropped 4 bases and J dropped 2 bases, with 21 bases sitting between them. From germline, CDR1 is SEHNR and CDR2 FQNEAQ (reference sequence). This CDR3 comprises 18 residues.